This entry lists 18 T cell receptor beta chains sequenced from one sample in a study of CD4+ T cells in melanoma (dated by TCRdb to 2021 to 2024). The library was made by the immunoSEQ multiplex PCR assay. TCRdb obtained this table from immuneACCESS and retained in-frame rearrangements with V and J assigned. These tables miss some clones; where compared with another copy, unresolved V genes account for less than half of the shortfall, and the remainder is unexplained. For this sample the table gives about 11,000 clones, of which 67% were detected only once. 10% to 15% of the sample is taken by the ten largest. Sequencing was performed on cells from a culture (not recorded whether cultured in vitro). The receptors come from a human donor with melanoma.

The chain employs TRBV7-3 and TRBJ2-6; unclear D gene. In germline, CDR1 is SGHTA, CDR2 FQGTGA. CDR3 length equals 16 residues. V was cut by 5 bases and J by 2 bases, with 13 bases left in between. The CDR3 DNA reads TGTGCCAGCAGCCCCTCAAAGGTGGCTGGGGCCAACGTCCTGACTTTC. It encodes CASSPSKVAGANVLTF.

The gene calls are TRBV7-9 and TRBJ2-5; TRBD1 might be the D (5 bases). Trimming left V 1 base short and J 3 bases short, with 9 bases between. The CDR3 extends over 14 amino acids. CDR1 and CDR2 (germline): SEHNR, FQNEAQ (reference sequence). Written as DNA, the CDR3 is TGTGCCAGCAGCTTAGAAAGGGGAAAAGAGACCCAGTACTTC. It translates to CASSLERGKETQYF.

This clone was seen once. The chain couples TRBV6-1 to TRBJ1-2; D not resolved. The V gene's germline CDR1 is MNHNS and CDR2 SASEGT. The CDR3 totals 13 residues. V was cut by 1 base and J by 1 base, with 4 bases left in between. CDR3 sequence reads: CASSEEDNYGYTF. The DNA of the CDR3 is TGTGCCAGCAGTGAAGAGGATAACTATGGCTACACCTTC.

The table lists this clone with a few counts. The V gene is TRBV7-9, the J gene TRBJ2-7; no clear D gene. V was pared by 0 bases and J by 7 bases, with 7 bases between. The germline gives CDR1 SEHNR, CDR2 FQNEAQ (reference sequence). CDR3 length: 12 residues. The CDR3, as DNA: TGTGCCAGCAGCTTAGCCAGTGATGAGCAGTACTTC. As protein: CASSLASDEQYF.

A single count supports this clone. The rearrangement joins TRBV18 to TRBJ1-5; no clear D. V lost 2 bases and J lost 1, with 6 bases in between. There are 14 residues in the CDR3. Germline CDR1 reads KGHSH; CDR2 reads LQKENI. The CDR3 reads CASSPGESNQPQHF. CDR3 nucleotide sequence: TGTGCCAGCTCACCAGGGGAAAGCAATCAGCCCCAGCATTTT. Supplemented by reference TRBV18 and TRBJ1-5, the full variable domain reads NAGVMQNPRHLVRRRGQEARLRCSPMKGHSHVYWYRQLPEEGLKFMVYLQKENIIDESGMPKERFSAEFPKEGPSILRIQQVVRGDSAAYFCASSPGESNQPQHFGDGTRLSIL.

CDR3 DNA sequence: TGCGCCAGCAGTGAGGGGACAGGGGGCCTAGCCAAAAACATTCAGTACTTC. Its protein is CASSEGTGGLAKNIQYF. The rearrangement uses TRBV10-2 and TRBJ2-4, with 12 bases identical to TRBD1. The CDR3 contains 17 residues. V shed 2 bases, J shed 0 bases, and the junction held 2 bases outside the gene matches. The germline gives CDR1 WSHSY, CDR2 SAAADI.

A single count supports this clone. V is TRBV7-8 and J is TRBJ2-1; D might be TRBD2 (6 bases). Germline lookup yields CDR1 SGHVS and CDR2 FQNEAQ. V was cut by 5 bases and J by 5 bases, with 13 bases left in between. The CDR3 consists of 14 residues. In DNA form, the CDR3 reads TGTGCCAGCAGCCTTCGGGACTGGAACAATGAGCAGTTCTTC. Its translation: CASSLRDWNNEQFF.

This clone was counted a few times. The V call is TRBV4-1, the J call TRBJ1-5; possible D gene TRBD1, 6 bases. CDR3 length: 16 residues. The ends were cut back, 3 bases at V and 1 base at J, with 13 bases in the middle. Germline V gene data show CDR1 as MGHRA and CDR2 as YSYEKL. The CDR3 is CASSQRGAASNQPQHF. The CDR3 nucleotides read TGCGCCAGCAGCCAGAGGGGGGCCGCGAGCAATCAGCCCCAGCATTTT.

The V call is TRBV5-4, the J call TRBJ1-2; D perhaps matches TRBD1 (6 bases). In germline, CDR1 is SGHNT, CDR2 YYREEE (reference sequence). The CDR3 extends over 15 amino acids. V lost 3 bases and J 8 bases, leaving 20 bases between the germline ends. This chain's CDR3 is CASSSDDRSLSGYTF. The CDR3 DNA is TGTGCCAGCAGCTCAGATGACAGGTCCTTGTCGGGCTACACCTTC.

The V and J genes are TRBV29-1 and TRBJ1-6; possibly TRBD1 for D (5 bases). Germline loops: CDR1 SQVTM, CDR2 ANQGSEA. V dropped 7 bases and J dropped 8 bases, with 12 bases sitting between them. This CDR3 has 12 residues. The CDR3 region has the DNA TGCAGCGCCGGGGACCCCGATTCACCCCTCCACTTT. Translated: CSAGDPDSPLHF.

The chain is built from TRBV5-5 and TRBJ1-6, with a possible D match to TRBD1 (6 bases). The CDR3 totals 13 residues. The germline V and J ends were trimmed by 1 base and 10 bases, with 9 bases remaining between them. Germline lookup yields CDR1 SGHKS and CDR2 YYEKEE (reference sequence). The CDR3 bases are TGTGCCAGCAGCTTGACAGGGACCTCACCCCTCCACTTT. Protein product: CASSLTGTSPLHF. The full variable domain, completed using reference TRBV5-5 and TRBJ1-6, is DAGVTQSPTHLIKTRGQQVTLRCSPISGHKSVSWYQQVLGQGPQFIFQYYEKEERGRGNFPDRFSARQFPNYSSELNVNALLLGDSALYLCASSLTGTSPLHFGNGTRLTVT.

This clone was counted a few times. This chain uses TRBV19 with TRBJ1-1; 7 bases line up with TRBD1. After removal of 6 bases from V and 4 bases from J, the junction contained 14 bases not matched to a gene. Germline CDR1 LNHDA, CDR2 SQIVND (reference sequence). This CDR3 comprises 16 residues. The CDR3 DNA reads TGTGCCAGTAGCCGACAGGGTTGGAAGAGTGGCACTGAAGCTTTCTTT. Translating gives CASSRQGWKSGTEAFF. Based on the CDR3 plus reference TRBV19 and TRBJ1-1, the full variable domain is DGGITQSPKYLFRKEGQNVTLSCEQNLNHDAMYWYRQDPGQGLRLIYYSQIVNDFQKGDIAEGYSVSREKKESFPLTVTSAQKNPTAFYLCASSRQGWKSGTEAFFGQGTRLTVV.

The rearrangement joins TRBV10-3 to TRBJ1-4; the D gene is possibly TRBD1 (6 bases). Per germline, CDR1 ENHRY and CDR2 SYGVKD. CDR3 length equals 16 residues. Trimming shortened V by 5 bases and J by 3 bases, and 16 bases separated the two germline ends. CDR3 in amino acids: CAISRGGSTANEKLFF. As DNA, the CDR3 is TGTGCCATCAGTCGCGGGGGCTCGACTGCTAATGAAAAACTGTTTTTT.

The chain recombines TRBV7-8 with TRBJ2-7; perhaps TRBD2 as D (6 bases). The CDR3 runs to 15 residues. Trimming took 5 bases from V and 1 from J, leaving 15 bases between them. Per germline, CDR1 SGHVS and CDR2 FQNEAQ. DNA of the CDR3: TGTGCCAGCAGCATACCGGGACTCCGATCCTACGAGCAGTACTTC. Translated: CASSIPGLRSYEQYF.

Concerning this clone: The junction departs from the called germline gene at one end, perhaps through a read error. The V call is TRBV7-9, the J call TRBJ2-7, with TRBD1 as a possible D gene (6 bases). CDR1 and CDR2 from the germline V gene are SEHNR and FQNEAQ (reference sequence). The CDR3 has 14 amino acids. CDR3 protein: CASTLSTGTYEQYF. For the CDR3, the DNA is TGTGCCAGCACCTTATCGACAGGCACCTACGAGCAGTACTTC.

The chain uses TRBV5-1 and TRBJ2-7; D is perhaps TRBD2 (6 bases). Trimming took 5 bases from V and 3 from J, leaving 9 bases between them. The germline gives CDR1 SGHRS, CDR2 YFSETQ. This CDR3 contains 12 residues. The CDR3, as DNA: TGCGCCAGCAGGGAGGGTGGCTACGAGCAGTACTTC. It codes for CASREGGYEQYF.

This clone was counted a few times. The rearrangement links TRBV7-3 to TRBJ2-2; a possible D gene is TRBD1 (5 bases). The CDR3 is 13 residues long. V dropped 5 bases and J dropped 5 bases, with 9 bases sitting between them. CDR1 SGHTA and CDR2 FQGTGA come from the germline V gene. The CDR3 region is CASSPSGTGELFF. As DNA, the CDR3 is TGTGCCAGCAGCCCGTCAGGGACCGGGGAGCTGTTTTTT. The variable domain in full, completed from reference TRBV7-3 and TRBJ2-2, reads GAGVSQTPSNKVTEKGKYVELRCDPISGHTALYWYRQSLGQGPEFLIYFQGTGAADDSGLPNDRFFAVRPEGSVSTLKIQRTERGDSAVYLCASSPSGTGELFFGEGSRLTVL.

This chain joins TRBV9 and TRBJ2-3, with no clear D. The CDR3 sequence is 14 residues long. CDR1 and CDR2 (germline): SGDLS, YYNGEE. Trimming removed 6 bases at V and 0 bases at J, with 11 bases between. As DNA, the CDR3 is TGTGCCAGCAAAGCCGTTCCTAGCACAGATACGCAGTATTTT. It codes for CASKAVPSTDTQYF.